The T cell receptor beta chain under discussion was sequenced for a study of blood T cell repertoires in COVID-19. Produced via immunoSEQ multiplex PCR; TCRdb's table is partial and in-frame only. The sample yields 200,000 to 300,000 clones, 75% to 90% seen once. Germline CDR1 and CDR2: KGHSH and LQKENI. V lost 3 bases and J lost 2; bases outside the gene matches: 1. The CDR3 covers 16 residues. The gene calls are TRBV18 and TRBJ2-6; 10 bases fit TRBD1. This TCR was sampled from a man aged 25 to 45 with active or convalescent COVID-19. Sequences were obtained from peripheral blood. Here the CDR3 reads CASSPGTGAGANVLTF. As DNA, the CDR3 is TGTGCCAGCTCACCTGGGACAGGGGCTGGGGCCAACGTCCTGACTTTC.